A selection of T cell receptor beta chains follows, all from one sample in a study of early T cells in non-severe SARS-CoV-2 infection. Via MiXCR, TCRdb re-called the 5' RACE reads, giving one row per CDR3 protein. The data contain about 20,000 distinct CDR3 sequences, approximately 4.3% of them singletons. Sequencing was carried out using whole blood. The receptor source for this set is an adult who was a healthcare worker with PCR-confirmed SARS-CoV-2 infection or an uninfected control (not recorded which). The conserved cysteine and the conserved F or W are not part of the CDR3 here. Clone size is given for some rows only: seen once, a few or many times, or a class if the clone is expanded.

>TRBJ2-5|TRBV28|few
ASKVGHKETQY
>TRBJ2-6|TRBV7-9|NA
ASSFTSGRALTQSGANVLT
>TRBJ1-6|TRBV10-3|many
AISESISQDSPLH
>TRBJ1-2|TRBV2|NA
ASSGQGMSYT
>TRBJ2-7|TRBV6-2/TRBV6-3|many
ASRTTGFYEQY
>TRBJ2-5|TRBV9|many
ASSAGLGGLETQY
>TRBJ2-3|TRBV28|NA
ASSQGTILATQY
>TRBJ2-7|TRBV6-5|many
ASSYTATSGRIEQY
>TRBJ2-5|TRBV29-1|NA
SDHSGRETQY
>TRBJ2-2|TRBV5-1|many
ASSPALSSAGELF
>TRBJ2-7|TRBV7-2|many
ASSFTEGAYEQY
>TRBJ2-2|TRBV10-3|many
AISVGLSVNTGELF
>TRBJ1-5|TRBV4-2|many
ASSPGQGQIQPQH
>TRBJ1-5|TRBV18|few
ASSPGTDQPQH
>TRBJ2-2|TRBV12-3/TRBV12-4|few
ASSFIATGELF
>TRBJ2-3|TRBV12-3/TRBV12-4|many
ASSFDGIGDTQY
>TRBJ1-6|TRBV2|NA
ASKAYGMAPLH
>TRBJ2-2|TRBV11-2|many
ASSLSAVNTGELF
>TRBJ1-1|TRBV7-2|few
ASSPERISTEAF
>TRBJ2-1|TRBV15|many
ATSSYSGPFNEQF
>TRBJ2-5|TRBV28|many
ASSFVSSEETQY
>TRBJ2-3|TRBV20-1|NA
SAEDRGPDTQY
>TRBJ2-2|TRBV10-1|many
ASSEWRTPTGELF
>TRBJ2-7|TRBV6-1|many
ASSDRDEQY
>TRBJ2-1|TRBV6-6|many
ASSYSGGHINEQF